This passage covers 32 T cell receptor beta chains from one sample sequenced in a study of T cells after somatic rescue of genetic block. Repertoires were generated with immunoSEQ multiplex PCR, while TCRdb's copy carries only in-frame clones and drops some. The data show 80,000 to 90,000 clones, with 90% seen just once and roughly 1.7% held by the top ten. Input material: peripheral blood mononuclear cells (PBMCs). Receptors originate from a woman aged 18-29 years.

The chain joins TRBV27 to TRBJ2-5, with 9 bases fitting TRBD1. The CDR3 loop spans 14 amino acids. The germline V gene encodes CDR1 MNHEY and CDR2 SMNVEV (reference sequence). V gave up 7 bases and J gave up 4 bases; unmatched junction bases: 7. The CDR3 reads CASTTGGAGETQYF. CDR3 coding DNA: TGTGCCAGCACCACAGGGGGCGCAGGAGAGACCCAGTACTTC.

This sequence joins TRBV9 and TRBJ1-3, with 9 bases aligning to TRBD1. Germline CDR1 and CDR2: SGDLS and YYNGEE. V lost 0 bases, J lost 3 bases, and 7 bases stayed unmatched. The CDR3 has 17 amino acids. The CDR3 sequence: CASSVGWDRANGNTIYF. CDR3 coding DNA: TGTGCCAGCAGCGTAGGCTGGGACAGGGCTAATGGAAACACCATATATTTT.

Only one count was recorded for this clone. This chain uses TRBV5-1 with TRBJ2-1; possibly TRBD1 or TRBD2 for D (6 bases each). The V end was cut by 3 bases, the J end by 14 bases, with 48 bases between. Germline loops: CDR1 SGHRS, CDR2 YFSETQ. The CDR3 length is 23 residues. The CDR3 reads CASSSGFGGRDGKVGLATPAKFF. CDR3 nucleotide sequence: TGCGCCAGCAGCTCCGGGTTTGGGGGCCGGGACGGGAAGGTGGGGCTAGCGACGCCGGCCAAGTTCTTC.

The rearrangement joins TRBV9 to TRBJ2-3; TRBD2 aligns across 7 bases. Germline V CDR1 and CDR2: SGDLS, YYNGEE. The junction had 5 bases not matched to a gene; V was cut back by 4 bases and J by 0 bases. The CDR3 is 15 amino acids. CDR3 bases: TGTGCCAGCAGCATTAGCGGGTACAGCACAGATACGCAGTATTTT. Translation: CASSISGYSTDTQYF.

The genes are TRBV10-2 and TRBJ2-7; D not resolved. This CDR3 contains 13 residues. Germline-derived CDR1 and CDR2 are WSHSY and SAAADI. V was shortened by 7 bases and J by 0 bases, with 10 bases between the two germline ends. CDR3 sequence: CASISDRSYEQYF. The CDR3 bases are TGCGCCAGCATCAGCGACCGCTCCTACGAGCAGTACTTC.

The V and J genes are TRBV5-1 and TRBJ1-2; the D is unclear. CDR3 size: 14 residues. CDR1 is SGHRS and CDR2 is YFSETQ in the germline V gene. Deletions cut 0 bases from V and 2 bases from J, with 8 bases between. CDR3 DNA sequence: TGCGCCAGCAGCTTGGACAGCAGGAACTATGGCTACACCTTC. This codes for CASSLDSRNYGYTF.

The chain carries TRBV4-1 and TRBJ2-7, with D perhaps TRBD1 (7 bases). The V end was cut by 0 bases, the J end by 3 bases, with 15 bases between. This CDR3 is 16 amino acids long. CDR1 and CDR2 (germline): MGHRA, YSYEKL. The CDR3 nucleotides are TGCGCCAGCAGCCAAGAAGGAGGGGGCAGTTACTACGAGCAGTACTTC. Translation: CASSQEGGGSYYEQYF.

The J gene is TRBJ1-1, the V gene TRBV2; D gene uncertain. V gave up 10 bases and J gave up 5 bases, with 11 bases separating them. The length of the CDR3 is 11 residues. Germline lookup yields CDR1 SNHLY and CDR2 FYNNEI. In nucleotides, the CDR3 is TGTGCCACCCTTTCTGAGACTGAAGCTTTCTTT. It translates to CATLSETEAFF.

The chain recombines TRBV4-1 with TRBJ2-1, with 8 bases lining up with TRBD2. The CDR3 totals 14 residues. The J segment lost 6 bases and the V segment lost 4 bases, leaving 5 bases of the junction unmatched. Looked up from germline, CDR1 is MGHRA and CDR2 is YSYEKL. The CDR3 loop reads CASSRGLAVNEQFF. CDR3 nucleotide sequence: TGCGCCAGCAGCCGAGGACTAGCCGTCAATGAGCAGTTCTTC.

The chain links TRBV14 to TRBJ1-1; weak D call: TRBD1 (5 bases). The CDR3 extends over 17 amino acids. Per germline, CDR1 SGHDN and CDR2 FVKESK. The germline V and J ends were trimmed by 3 bases and 0 bases, with 17 bases remaining between them. The CDR3 is CASSHVRDSPLNTEAFF. The CDR3 region has the DNA TGTGCCAGCAGCCATGTGCGTGACAGCCCTCTGAACACTGAAGCTTTCTTT. The complete variable domain, with remaining parts taken from reference TRBV14 and TRBJ1-1, reads EAGVTQFPSHSVIEKGQTVTLRCDPISGHDNLYWYRRVMGKEIKFLLHFVKESKQDESGMPNNRFLAERTGGTYSTLKVQPAELEDSGVYFCASSHVRDSPLNTEAFFGQGTRLTVV.

The V and J genes are TRBV19 and TRBJ2-1, with 8 bases fitting TRBD2. Trimming cost V 6 bases and J 2 bases; bases outside gene matches: 3. Germline V gene lookup returns CDR1 LNHDA and CDR2 SQIVND (reference sequence). The CDR3 has 14 residues. CDR3 nucleotides: TGTGCCAGTAGGCGACTAGCGCCCTACAATGAGCAGTTCTTC. Translating gives CASRRLAPYNEQFF.

The chain has TRBV2 and TRBJ1-5; possibly TRBD1 for D (5 bases). CDR1 and CDR2 (germline): SNHLY, FYNNEI. CDR3 size: 15 residues. The V end lost 6 bases, the J end lost 3 bases, and 15 bases lay between the germline ends. DNA of the CDR3: TGTGCCAGCAGCGAGTGGGGCCCGACCAATCAGCCCCAGCATTTT. Its protein product is CASSEWGPTNQPQHF.

V gene TRBV5-1 combines with J gene TRBJ2-7; possible D gene TRBD1, 5 bases. The V end lost 0 bases, the J end lost 3 bases, and 13 bases lay between the germline ends. This CDR3 contains 15 residues. Germline CDR1 reads SGHRS; CDR2 reads YFSETQ. Here the CDR3 reads CASSLGRTPIYEQYF. CDR3 DNA: TGCGCCAGCAGCTTGGGCCGGACACCCATCTACGAGCAGTACTTC.

This chain joins TRBV7-9 and TRBJ1-1, with 7 bases matching TRBD1. V was clipped by 6 bases and J by 7 bases; unmatched bases: 8. CDR3 length: 13 amino acids. CDR1 is SEHNR, CDR2 FQNEAQ, per germline (reference sequence). The CDR3 loop is CASRPGTVREAFF. CDR3 DNA: TGTGCCAGCAGACCAGGGACAGTTCGTGAAGCTTTCTTT.

The chain uses TRBV18 and TRBJ1-3, with TRBD1 as a possible D gene (6 bases). The CDR3 has 15 amino acids. V was pared by 2 bases and J by 0 bases, with 8 bases between. Germline CDR1 KGHSH, CDR2 LQKENI. The CDR3 bases are TGTGCCAGCTCACCATGGACAGACTCTGGAAACACCATATATTTT. It yields the protein CASSPWTDSGNTIYF.

This rearrangement joins TRBV6-6 to TRBJ2-7; 7 nucleotides line up with TRBD2. The CDR3 consists of 13 residues. With 6 bases clipped from V and 2 bases from J, the junction kept 4 bases outside the gene matches. CDR1 and CDR2 (germline): MNHNY, SVGAGI (reference sequence). CDR3: CASSHGGTYEQYF. CDR3 coding DNA: TGTGCCAGCAGCCACGGGGGGACCTACGAGCAGTACTTC.

The chain recombines TRBV7-2 with TRBJ2-1; D uncertain. V was pared by 5 bases and J by 6 bases, with 8 bases between. From germline, CDR1 is SGHTA and CDR2 FQGNSA. The CDR3 consists of 12 residues. CDR3 loop: CASSPPSNEQFF. In DNA, the CDR3 is TGTGCCAGCAGCCCCCCCAGCAATGAGCAGTTCTTC.

This clone appeared once. The rearrangement joins TRBV4-2 to TRBJ1-4; the match to TRBD1 covers 7 bases. This CDR3 contains 14 residues. Germline V CDR1 and CDR2: LGHNA, YNFKEQ. Losses at the gene ends were 6 bases for V and 5 bases for J; bases not matched to a gene: 6. The CDR3: CASRETGENEKLFF. The CDR3 nucleotides are TGTGCCAGCAGGGAAACAGGGGAAAATGAAAAACTGTTTTTT.

The rearrangement uses TRBV18 and TRBJ2-3; maybe TRBD2 (5 bases). The V gene's germline CDR1 is KGHSH and CDR2 LQKENI. V was clipped by 2 bases and J by 5 bases, with 14 bases between them. The CDR3 contains 15 residues. CDR3 loop: CASSPSREIKDTQYF. The CDR3 DNA reads TGTGCCAGCTCACCATCTAGGGAGATTAAAGATACGCAGTATTTT.

CDR3 sequence (DNA): TGCGCCAGCAGCCCGATCTCGAGGTCGGGGAATCAGCCCCAGCATTTT. Translation: CASSPISRSGNQPQHF. The rearrangement joins TRBV4-1 to TRBJ1-5; no clear D. Between the trimmed V and J ends, which lost 4 bases and 4 bases, there was a span of 17 bases. Germline V gives CDR1 MGHRA, CDR2 YSYEKL. The CDR3 is 16 amino acids.

In this sample, this clone turned up once. The chain combines TRBV18 with TRBJ1-1, with D unclear. There are 15 residues in the CDR3. V gave up 4 bases and J gave up 0 bases, with 12 bases separating them. Germline assignment: CDR1 KGHSH and CDR2 LQKENI. The CDR3 region has the DNA TGTGCCAGCTCACTCCGGTGGGGAATGAACACTGAAGCTTTCTTT. Residues: CASSLRWGMNTEAFF.

This chain joins TRBV25-1 and TRBJ2-1; D may be TRBD1 (5 bases). The V gene lost 5 bases and the J gene lost 4 bases, with 12 bases spanning the gap. The germline gives CDR1 MGHDK, CDR2 SYGVNS. This CDR3 comprises 14 residues. The CDR3 loop reads CASSLTGWYNEQFF. For the CDR3, the DNA is TGTGCCAGCAGTCTAACAGGCTGGTACAATGAGCAGTTCTTC. Full variable domain (outside the CDR3, taken from reference TRBV25-1 and TRBJ2-1): EADIYQTPRYLVIGTGKKITLECSQTMGHDKMYWYQQDPGMELHLIHYSYGVNSTEKGDLSSESTVSRIRTEHFPLTLESARPSHTSQYLCASSLTGWYNEQFFGPGTRLTVL.

The chain links TRBV7-9 to TRBJ2-2; 8 bases line up with TRBD1. Trimming at V came to 2 bases and at J to 1 base, leaving 3 bases not matched to a gene. The CDR3 loop spans 16 amino acids. CDR1 is SEHNR, CDR2 FQNEAQ, per germline (reference sequence). The CDR3 protein is CASSLYTGGNTGELFF. The CDR3 region has the DNA TGTGCCAGCAGCTTATACACAGGGGGGAACACCGGGGAGCTGTTTTTT.

The chain recombines TRBV2 with TRBJ1-5, with a possible D match to TRBD1 (5 bases). Trimming left V 4 bases short and J 7 bases short, with 14 bases between. CDR3 length equals 14 residues. The germline V gene has CDR1 SNHLY and CDR2 FYNNEI. CDR3 region: CASSGSGSNQPQHF. The CDR3 DNA follows: TGTGCCAGCAGTGGTTCAGGGTCCAACCAGCCCCAGCATTTT.

The chain joins TRBV7-9 to TRBJ2-7; D might be TRBD1 or TRBD2, each matching 5 bases. V lost 5 bases, J lost 2 bases, and 19 bases lay in between. The CDR3 contains 16 residues. Germline values: CDR1 SEHNR, CDR2 FQNEAQ (reference sequence). This chain's CDR3 is CASSPSWGRGTYEQYF. CDR3 nucleotide sequence: TGTGCCAGCAGCCCGAGCTGGGGGAGAGGCACCTACGAGCAGTACTTC.

The chain carries TRBV6-6 and TRBJ1-2, with 7 bases fitting TRBD1. V trimming: 6 bases; J trimming: 5 bases; junction bases outside the gene matches: 6. The CDR3 spans 13 residues. The germline CDR1 and CDR2 sequences are MNHNY and SVGAGI (reference sequence). The CDR3: CASRTDRVYGYTF. DNA of the CDR3: TGTGCCAGCAGAACCGACAGGGTGTATGGCTACACCTTC.

The rearrangement uses TRBV5-6 and TRBJ2-5; the D gene is possibly TRBD2 (5 bases). CDR1 and CDR2 from the germline V gene are SGHDT and YYEEEE. The CDR3 is 14 amino acids. Deletions cut 1 base from V and 5 bases from J, with 12 bases between. CDR3 nucleotide sequence: TGTGCCAGCAGCTTGTCCGGGAACGGGGAGACCCAGTACTTC. Its protein product is CASSLSGNGETQYF. Using reference TRBV5-6 and TRBJ2-5 for the parts outside the CDR3, the full variable domain is DAGVTQSPTHLIKTRGQQVTLRCSPKSGHDTVSWYQQALGQGPQFIFQYYEEEERQRGNFPDRFSGHQFPNYSSELNVNALLLGDSALYLCASSLSGNGETQYFGPGTRLLVL.

The chain combines TRBV12-5 with TRBJ1-1; 8 bases map to TRBD1. V gave up 6 bases and J gave up 0 bases; unmatched junction bases: 6. Looked up from germline, CDR1 is LGHNT and CDR2 is FRNRAP. The CDR3 consists of 15 residues. CDR3 protein: CASGPGTGMNTEAFF. The CDR3 bases are TGTGCTAGTGGCCCAGGGACAGGAATGAACACTGAAGCTTTCTTT. Supplemented by reference TRBV12-5 and TRBJ1-1, the full variable domain reads DARVTQTPRHKVTEMGQEVTMRCQPILGHNTVFWYRQTMMQGLELLAYFRNRAPLDDSGMPKDRFSAEMPDATLATLKIQPSEPRDSAVYFCASGPGTGMNTEAFFGQGTRLTVV.

The rearrangement joins TRBV28 to TRBJ1-1; tentatively, D is TRBD1 (5 bases). V lost 1 base to trimming and J lost 0 bases, with 9 bases between them. Germline values: CDR1 MDHEN, CDR2 SYDVKM. The length of the CDR3 is 15 residues. CDR3 sequence reads: CASSLFPGLNTEAFF. CDR3 bases: TGTGCCAGCAGTTTATTCCCAGGGTTGAACACTGAAGCTTTCTTT.

The CDR3 coding sequence is TGCGCCAGCAGCTTGGGACGGAACAATGGCTACACCTTC. It is translated as CASSLGRNNGYTF. The chain combines TRBV5-1 with TRBJ1-2; D gene ambiguous. The CDR3 sequence is 13 residues long. V was cut by 0 bases and J by 6 bases, with 9 bases left in between. Germline CDR1 SGHRS, CDR2 YFSETQ.

This rearrangement joins TRBV27 to TRBJ2-7; 9 positions match TRBD1. V shed 5 bases, J shed 3 bases, and the junction held 5 bases outside the gene matches. This CDR3 is 14 amino acids long. Germline lookup yields CDR1 MNHEY and CDR2 SMNVEV (reference sequence). CDR3 DNA sequence: TGTGCCAGCAGTGCCGGGACAGGGTACTACGAGCAGTACTTC. It encodes CASSAGTGYYEQYF.

This clone was observed once. The V and J genes are TRBV19 and TRBJ2-1; the match to TRBD2 covers 12 bases. Germline CDR1 is LNHDA and CDR2 is SQIVND (reference sequence). Trimming at V came to 7 bases and at J to 4 bases, leaving 8 bases not matched to a gene. The CDR3 has 16 residues. DNA of the CDR3: TGTGCCAGTACAAGGACTAGCGGGGCCCTTTACAATGAGCAGTTCTTC. It yields the protein CASTRTSGALYNEQFF.